This T cell receptor (beta chain) is drawn from a study of regulatory T cells in long-lasting Graves disease. Whole-study results and caveats: Persistent Graves' patients possessed reduced TCR diversity relative to recently diagnosed ones.

In germline, CDR1 is DFQATT, CDR2 SNEGSKA (reference sequence). Trimming cost V 4 bases and J 6 bases, with 16 bases left between them. CDR3 length: 13 amino acids. Turning to this clonotype: Its antigen is as yet unknown.

Relying on iRepertoire HTBI primers and Arm-PCR of CDR3 regions, the team built TCR beta libraries. A single record per CDR3 protein comes from TCRdb applying MiXCR to the multiplex PCR reads. Of about 420,000 distinct CDR3 sequences in the sample, roughly 15% were seen once. Time point indicated: newly diagnosed GD, antithyroid drugs for less than 3 months. PBMC RNA served as the TCR library source. These data were also filed under a second study, of T cells in Graves' hyperthyroidism and ophthalmopathy.

This sequence originates from a woman between 18 and 30 years old with Graves disease. V and J are TRBV20-1 and TRBJ2-7; D might be TRBD2 (6 bases). The sample here was peripheral blood mononuclear cells (PBMCs), taken at new diagnosis, from a patient treated with antithyroid drugs. CDR3 residues: CSAIESGAREQYF. Written as DNA, the CDR3 is TGCAGTGCTATCGAGTCGGGAGCTCGCGAGCAGTACTTC.